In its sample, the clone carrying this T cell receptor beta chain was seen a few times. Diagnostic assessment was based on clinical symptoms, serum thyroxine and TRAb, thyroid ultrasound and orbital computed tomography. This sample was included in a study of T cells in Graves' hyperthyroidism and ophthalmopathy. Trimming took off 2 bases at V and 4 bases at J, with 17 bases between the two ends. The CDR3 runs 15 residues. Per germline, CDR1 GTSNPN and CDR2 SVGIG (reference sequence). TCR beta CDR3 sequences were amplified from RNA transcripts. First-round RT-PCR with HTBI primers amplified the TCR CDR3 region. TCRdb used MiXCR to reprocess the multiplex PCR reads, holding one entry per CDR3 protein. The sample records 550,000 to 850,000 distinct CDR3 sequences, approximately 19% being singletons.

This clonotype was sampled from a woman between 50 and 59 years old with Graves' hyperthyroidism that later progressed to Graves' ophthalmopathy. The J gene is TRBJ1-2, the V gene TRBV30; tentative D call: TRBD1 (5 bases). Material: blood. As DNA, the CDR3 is TGTGCCTGGAGTTGCAAAGAAACCGACAGCTATGGCTACACCTTC. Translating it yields CAWSCKETDSYGYTF.